In this sample, the clone carrying this TCR beta chain turned up a few times. This sample was included in a study of early T cells in non-severe SARS-CoV-2 infection. Overall study context: Bulk RNA from unsorted whole blood was sequenced; chains were unpaired.

Unique molecular identifiers were affixed to single, distinct cDNA molecules. TCRdb reanalysed the 5' RACE reads using MiXCR and keeps one entry per CDR3 protein. The sample includes tens of thousands of distinct CDR3 sequences, roughly 5.7% of them seen just once. Germline lookup yields CDR1 MNHEY and CDR2 SVGEGT. With 2 bases clipped from V and 9 bases from J, the junction kept 9 bases outside the gene matches. The CDR3 loop spans 16 amino acids. The sample taken for sequencing was whole blood. This clonotype originated in an adult who was a healthcare worker with PCR-confirmed SARS-CoV-2 infection or an uninfected control (not recorded which). The chain links TRBV6-2 or TRBV6-3 to TRBJ1-5; 11 bases align to TRBD1. CDR3 residues: CASSYIPGTGGTPQHF. The CDR3 DNA sequence: TGTGCCAGCAGTTACATACCCGGGACAGGGGGTACGCCCCAGCATTTT.